This T cell receptor beta chain stems from a study of blood T cell repertoires in COVID-19. Study at large: In each case, the material was cDNA or gDNA derived from T cells, B-cell-depleted T cells, or PBMCs.

CDR1 WSHSY and CDR2 SAAADI come from the germline V gene. CDR3 size: 14 residues. Trimming removed 7 bases from V and 6 bases from J, with 15 bases in between. Per the authors' pipeline: Researchers report that nucleated cell counts were estimated from reference gene primer amplification. Libraries were prepared by immunoSEQ multiplex PCR; TCRdb keeps only in-frame clonotypes and omits some of them. The DNA gave D and trimming, while V, J and clone size come from that table. The sample yields about 500,000 clones, roughly 91% seen once. The origin of this receptor is a woman between 50 and 59 years old with COVID-19, enrolled during active disease. The sequenced sample was peripheral blood. J is TRBJ1-4 and V is TRBV10-2; a possible D gene is TRBD1 (6 bases). CDR3 protein: CASKSGGGDEKLFF. The CDR3 region has the DNA TGCGCCAGCAAGTCTGGGGGCGGCGATGAAAAACTGTTTTTT.